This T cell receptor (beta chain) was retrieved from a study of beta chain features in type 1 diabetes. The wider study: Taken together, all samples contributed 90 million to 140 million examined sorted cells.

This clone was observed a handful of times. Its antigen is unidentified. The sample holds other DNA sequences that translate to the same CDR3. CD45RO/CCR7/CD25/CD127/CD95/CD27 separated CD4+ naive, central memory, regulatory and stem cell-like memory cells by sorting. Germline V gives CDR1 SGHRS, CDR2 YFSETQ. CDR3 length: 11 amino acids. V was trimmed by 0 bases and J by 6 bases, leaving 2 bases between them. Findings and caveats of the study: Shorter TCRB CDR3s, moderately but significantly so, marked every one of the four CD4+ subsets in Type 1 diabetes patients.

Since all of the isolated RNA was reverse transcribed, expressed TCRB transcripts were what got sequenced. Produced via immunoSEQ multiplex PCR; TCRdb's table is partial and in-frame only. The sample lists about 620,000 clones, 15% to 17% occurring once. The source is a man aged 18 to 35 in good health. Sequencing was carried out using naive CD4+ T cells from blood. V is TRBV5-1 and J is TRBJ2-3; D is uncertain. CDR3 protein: CASSLGDTQYF. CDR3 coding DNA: TGCGCCAGCAGCTTGGGTGATACGCAGTATTTT.